These 16 T cell receptor beta chains were sequenced from one sample in a study of cytomegalovirus exposure and HLA in healthy donors. PCR used 60 Vbeta primers and 13 Jbeta primers. Produced via immunoSEQ multiplex PCR; TCRdb's table is partial and in-frame only. The table records approximately 100,000 clones, 60% to 80% of them present only once. Sequencing was performed on PBMCs. Every receptor here comes from a female donor in good health and CMV-seronegative.

The V gene is TRBV7-8, the J gene TRBJ2-7, with TRBD2 matching over 8 bases. J gave up 5 bases and V 8 bases, and 8 bases lay outside the gene matches. The CDR3 loop spans 13 amino acids. The germline V gene has CDR1 SGHVS and CDR2 FQNEAQ. The CDR3 coding sequence is TGTGCCAGCGCGGGAGCGGGAGTGCACGAGCAGTACTTC. This sequence encodes CASAGAGVHEQYF.

The V call is TRBV7-6, the J call TRBJ2-3; possible D gene TRBD1, 6 bases. V lost 1 base and J lost 14, with 13 bases in between. The CDR3 contains 12 residues. CDR1 is SGHVS, CDR2 FNYEAQ, per germline. The CDR3 coding sequence is TGTGCCAGCAGCTTAGAAGGGACACGGGCGTATTTT. Translating gives CASSLEGTRAYF.

Here the CDR3 reads CASSLAPTGAHGYTF. The DNA for the CDR3 is TGTGCCAGCAGTTTAGCCCCCACAGGGGCCCATGGCTACACCTTC. The rearrangement uses TRBV27 and TRBJ1-2; 7 bases fit TRBD1. The CDR3 loop spans 15 amino acids. In germline, CDR1 is MNHEY, CDR2 SMNVEV (reference sequence). V shed 2 bases, J shed 6 bases, and the junction held 9 bases outside the gene matches.

The J gene is TRBJ2-1, the V gene TRBV27, with a possible D match to TRBD2 (5 bases). In germline, CDR1 is MNHEY, CDR2 SMNVEV (reference sequence). Trimming removed 3 bases from V and 9 bases from J, with 27 bases in between. The CDR3 is made up of 18 amino acids. CDR3 in DNA: TGTGCCAGCAGTTTTCCCCCTCCCCTGGCCCGGGGTAGTAGTGAGCAGTTCTTC. It translates to CASSFPPPLARGSSEQFF.

This clone occurred a few times. The gene calls are TRBV5-1 and TRBJ2-7, with 7 bases that match TRBD1. The CDR3 contains 15 residues. Per germline, CDR1 SGHRS and CDR2 YFSETQ. The V segment lost 4 bases and the J segment 0 bases; nucleotides outside the gene matches: 7. In DNA form, the CDR3 reads TGCGCCAGCAGCCCGGTGGGACAGTCCTCCTACGAGCAGTACTTC. Amino acid sequence: CASSPVGQSSYEQYF. Using reference TRBV5-1 and TRBJ2-7 for the parts outside the CDR3, the full variable domain is KAGVTQTPRYLIKTRGQQVTLSCSPISGHRSVSWYQQTPGQGLQFLFEYFSETQRNKGNFPGRFSGRQFSNSRSEMNVSTLELGDSALYLCASSPVGQSSYEQYFGPGTRLTVT.

The table lists this clone with a few counts. This chain joins TRBV27 and TRBJ2-3, with D unclear. This CDR3 region has 13 residues. From germline, CDR1 is MNHEY and CDR2 SMNVEV (reference sequence). The V gene lost 5 bases and the J gene lost 2 bases, with 8 bases spanning the gap. In DNA form, the CDR3 reads TGTGCCAGCAGTCGGCGGTTCACAGATACGCAGTATTTT. It translates to CASSRRFTDTQYF.

The V gene is TRBV4-1, the J gene TRBJ2-7; 9 bases are a match to TRBD2. The CDR3 length is 20 residues. Germline CDR1 is MGHRA and CDR2 is YSYEKL. With V trimmed by 4 bases and J by 0 bases, 19 bases remained unmatched. The CDR3 region is CASSPLPGTSPSSNSYEQYF. The CDR3 DNA follows: TGCGCCAGCAGCCCCCTTCCCGGGACTAGCCCTTCATCCAACTCCTACGAGCAGTACTTC.

Of note for this clone: At the DNA level, this CDR3 is encoded by other sequences in the same sample as well. The genes are TRBV19 and TRBJ2-7; D is perhaps TRBD2 (5 bases). V was clipped by 4 bases and J by 4 bases, with 8 bases between them. The germline V gene encodes CDR1 LNHDA and CDR2 SQIVND (reference sequence). This CDR3 region has 12 residues. The CDR3 loop reads CASSTGGYEQYF. The CDR3 DNA is TGTGCCAGTAGTACCGGAGGTTACGAGCAGTACTTC.

The V and J genes are TRBV10-1 and TRBJ1-1; maybe TRBD1 (5 bases). V lost 10 bases and J lost 0, with 12 bases in between. The CDR3 contains 13 residues. Germline V gives CDR1 WNHNN, CDR2 SYGVQD (reference sequence). The CDR3 here is CATSRDLNTEAFF. CDR3 coding DNA: TGCGCCACCAGCCGGGACTTGAACACTGAAGCTTTCTTT.

The chain uses TRBV2 and TRBJ2-7; D perhaps matches TRBD1 (6 bases). CDR1 is SNHLY and CDR2 is FYNNEI in the germline V gene. This CDR3 is built from 14 residues. Trimming stripped 7 bases from V and 0 bases from J, with 13 bases between. The CDR3 bases are TGTGCCAGCAATGCGAGACAGGACTCCTACGAGCAGTACTTC. Amino acid sequence: CASNARQDSYEQYF.

The chain recombines TRBV2 with TRBJ2-3; 14 bases line up with TRBD2. V lost 4 bases and J lost 6; bases outside the gene matches: 6. CDR3 length: 16 residues. Germline V gene lookup returns CDR1 SNHLY and CDR2 FYNNEI. The CDR3 spells CASSGLAGGPGDTQYF. The CDR3 coding sequence is TGTGCCAGCAGTGGACTAGCGGGGGGGCCGGGGGATACGCAGTATTTT.

The chain has TRBV30 and TRBJ2-1; 7 nucleotides agree with TRBD2. The CDR3 has 16 amino acids. The germline V gene has CDR1 GTSNPN and CDR2 SVGIG (reference sequence). The V and J ends lost 1 base and 5 bases, in that order; junction bases with no gene match: 11. The CDR3, as DNA: TGTGCCTGGAGTGGGGAGGGACTGGGCTTAAACAATGAGCAGTTCTTC. Protein product: CAWSGEGLGLNNEQFF.

In this sample, this clone turned up a few times. The V gene is TRBV27, the J gene TRBJ2-3; 7 bases agree with TRBD1. The junction had 10 bases not matched to a gene; V was cut back by 7 bases and J by 0 bases. Germline-derived CDR1 and CDR2 are MNHEY and SMNVEV (reference sequence). The CDR3 is 16 residues long. The CDR3: CASTTPYRGSTDTQYF. DNA of the CDR3: TGTGCCAGCACTACACCGTACAGGGGAAGCACAGATACGCAGTATTTT.

The chain has TRBV6-5 and TRBJ2-7; 9 bases agree with TRBD1. This CDR3 has 15 residues. With 5 bases clipped from V and 1 base from J, the junction kept 6 bases outside the gene matches. The germline V gene has CDR1 MNHEY and CDR2 SVGAGI. DNA of the CDR3: TGTGCCAGCAGTAGCGGACAGGGGAGTTCCTACGAGCAGTACTTC. Its translation is CASSSGQGSSYEQYF.

The chain recombines TRBV9 with TRBJ2-7; 10 positions agree with TRBD2. The CDR3 contains 16 residues. After removal of 0 bases from V and 5 bases from J, the junction contained 8 bases not matched to a gene. Per germline, CDR1 SGDLS and CDR2 YYNGEE. CDR3 DNA: TGTGCCAGCAGCGTAGTGGCTAGCGGGAGTAGACACGAGCAGTACTTC. Its protein is CASSVVASGSRHEQYF.

This clone showed up just a few times. V usage is TRBV4-2 and J usage is TRBJ2-3, with 7 bases matching TRBD2. The CDR3 has 16 amino acids. Per the germline V gene, CDR1 is LGHNA and CDR2 is YNFKEQ. The V gene end was trimmed by 0 bases and the J gene end by 0 bases; junction bases not matched to a gene: 3. The CDR3 DNA reads as TGTGCCAGCAGCCAAGAAGGTAGCGGGAGCACAGATACGCAGTATTTT. Its protein is CASSQEGSGSTDTQYF.